The TCR beta chain described here comes from a study of blood T cell repertoires in COVID-19. This clone was observed a single time. CDR3 length: 15 amino acids. V was trimmed by 4 bases and J by 5 bases, leaving 15 bases between them. Germline lookup yields CDR1 LGHNA and CDR2 YSLEER. The repertoire was sequenced with immunoSEQ multiplex PCR; TCRdb's copy has only in-frame clones and lacks some. The table lists roughly 79,000 clones, around 83% of them singletons. V gene TRBV4-3 combines with J gene TRBJ2-1; tentatively, D is TRBD1 (6 bases). The sample consisted of peripheral blood. This TCR was sampled from a man aged 45 to 65 with acute or convalescent COVID-19. CDR3 bases: TGCGCCAGCAGCCGAAACAGGGTGGGGCACAATGAGCAGTTCTTC. It yields the protein CASSRNRVGHNEQFF.